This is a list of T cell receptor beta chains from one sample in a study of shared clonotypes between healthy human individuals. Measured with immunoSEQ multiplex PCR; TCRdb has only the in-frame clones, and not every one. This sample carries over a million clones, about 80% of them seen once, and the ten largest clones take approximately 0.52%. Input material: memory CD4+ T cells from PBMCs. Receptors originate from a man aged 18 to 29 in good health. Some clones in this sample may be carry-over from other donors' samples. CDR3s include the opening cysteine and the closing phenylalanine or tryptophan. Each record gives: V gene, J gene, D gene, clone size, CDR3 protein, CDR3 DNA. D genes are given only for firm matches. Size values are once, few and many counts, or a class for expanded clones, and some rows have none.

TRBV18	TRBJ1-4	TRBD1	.	CASSPGTATNEKLFF	TGTGCCAGCTCACCAGGGACAGCAACTAATGAAAAACTGTTTTTT
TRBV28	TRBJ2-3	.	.	CASSSTGWGTDTQYF	TGTGCCAGCAGTTCCACAGGGTGGGGCACAGATACGCAGTATTTT
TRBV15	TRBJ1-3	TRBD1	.	CATSNRQGGNTIYF	TGTGCCACCAGCAACAGACAGGGGGGAAACACCATATATTTT
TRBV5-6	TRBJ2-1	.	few	CASSLGVAEQFF	TGTGCCAGCAGCCTTGGAGTAGCTGAGCAGTTCTTC
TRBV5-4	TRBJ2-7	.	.	CASSPGDPNSYEQYF	TGTGCCAGCAGCCCTGGGGACCCCAACTCCTACGAGCAGTACTTC
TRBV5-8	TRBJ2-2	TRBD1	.	CASSGRDRRTGELFF	TGTGCCAGCAGCGGCCGGGACAGGAGGACCGGGGAGCTGTTTTTT
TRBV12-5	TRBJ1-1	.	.	CASGLGANTEAFF	TGTGCTAGTGGTTTGGGGGCGAACACTGAAGCTTTCTTT
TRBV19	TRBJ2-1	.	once	CASSTPPQIEQFF	TGTGCCAGTAGTACTCCCCCGCAGATTGAGCAGTTCTTC
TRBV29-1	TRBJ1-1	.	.	CSVEDGLRKGTEAFF	TGCAGCGTTGAGGACGGTCTTAGAAAGGGCACTGAAGCTTTCTTT
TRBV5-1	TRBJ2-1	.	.	CASSQEAVGVYNEQFF	TGCGCCAGCAGCCAAGAGGCGGTGGGGGTTTATAATGAGCAGTTCTTC
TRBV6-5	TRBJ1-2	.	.	CASSYLKTGYGYTF	TGTGCCAGCAGTTACCTAAAGACAGGCTATGGCTACACCTTC
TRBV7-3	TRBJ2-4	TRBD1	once	CASSWDRGSNIQYF	TGTGCCAGCAGCTGGGACAGGGGGTCGAACATTCAGTACTTC
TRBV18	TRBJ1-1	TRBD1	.	CASSPLRDRAAFF	TGTGCCAGCTCACCACTCCGGGACAGGGCGGCTTTCTTT
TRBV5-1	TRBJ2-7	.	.	CASSGGTATYEQYF	TGCGCCAGCAGCGGCGGGACGGCTACCTACGAGCAGTACTTC
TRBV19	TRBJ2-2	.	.	CASNPQGGDTGELFF	TGTGCCAGTAACCCACAGGGAGGCGACACCGGGGAGCTGTTTTTT
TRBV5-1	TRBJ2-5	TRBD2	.	CASSTLAGGSQETQYF	TGCGCCAGCAGCACACTAGCGGGAGGGAGTCAAGAGACCCAGTACTTC
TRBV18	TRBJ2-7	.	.	CASSPSSPPYEQYF	TGTGCCAGCTCACCATCGTCCCCGCCCTACGAGCAGTACTTC
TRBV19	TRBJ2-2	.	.	CASSIGGANTGELFF	TGTGCCAGTAGTATAGGAGGGGCGAACACCGGGGAGCTGTTTTTT
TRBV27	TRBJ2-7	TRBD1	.	CASSSWDRVTYEQYF	TGTGCCAGCAGTTCTTGGGACAGGGTCACCTACGAGCAGTACTTC
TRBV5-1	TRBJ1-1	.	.	CASSLAGGLSAFF	TGCGCCAGCAGCTTGGCCGGGGGGTTGTCGGCTTTCTTT
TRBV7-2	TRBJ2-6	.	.	CASSRDGSGANVLTF	TGTGCCAGCAGCCGGGACGGCTCTGGGGCCAACGTCCTGACTTTC
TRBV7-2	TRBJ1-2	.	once	CASSGGSHGYTF	TGTGCCAGCAGCGGGGGGTCTCATGGCTACACCTTC
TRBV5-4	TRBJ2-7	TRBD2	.	CASSLSGTYEQYF	TGTGCCAGCAGTCTTAGCGGGACCTACGAGCAGTACTTC
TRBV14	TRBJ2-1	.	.	CASSQQQSYNEQFF	TGTGCCAGCAGCCAACAGCAATCCTACAATGAGCAGTTCTTC
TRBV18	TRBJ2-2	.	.	CASSPGRNTGELFF	TGTGCCAGCTCACCAGGCCGAAACACCGGGGAGCTGTTTTTT
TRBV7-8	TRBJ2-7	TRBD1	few	CASSYGQAYEQYF	TGTGCCAGCAGCTACGGACAGGCCTACGAGCAGTACTTC
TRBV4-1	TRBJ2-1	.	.	CASTPSVGSYNEQFF	TGCGCCAGCACCCCGAGCGTCGGCTCCTACAATGAGCAGTTCTTC
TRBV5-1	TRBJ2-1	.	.	CASSYRAQRDEQFF	TGCGCCAGCAGCTACCGGGCCCAAAGGGATGAGCAGTTCTTC
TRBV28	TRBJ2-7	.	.	CASSTPPGEQYF	TGTGCCAGCAGTACTCCCCCCGGAGAGCAGTACTTC
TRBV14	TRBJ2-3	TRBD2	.	CASSQFWTSGRVADTQYF	TGTGCCAGCAGCCAATTTTGGACTAGCGGGAGAGTGGCAGATACGCAGTATTTT
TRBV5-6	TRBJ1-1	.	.	CASSLARGNTEAFF	TGTGCCAGCAGCTTGGCCAGGGGGAACACTGAAGCTTTCTTT
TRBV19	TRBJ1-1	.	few	CASSITQGTEAFF	TGTGCCAGTAGTATAACCCAGGGCACTGAAGCTTTCTTT
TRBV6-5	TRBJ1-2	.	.	CASSLGGSIGGYTF	TGTGCCAGCAGCCTGGGAGGGTCGATTGGCGGCTACACCTTC
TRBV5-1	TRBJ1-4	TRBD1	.	CASSATPGQLNEKLFF	TGCGCCAGCAGTGCTACTCCGGGACAGTTAAATGAAAAACTGTTTTTT
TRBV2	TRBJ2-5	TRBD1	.	CASRQGAVRETQYF	TGTGCCAGTCGACAGGGGGCTGTTCGAGAGACCCAGTACTTC
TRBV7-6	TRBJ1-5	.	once	CASSLATGHNQPQHF	TGTGCCAGCAGCTTAGCGACGGGGCACAATCAGCCCCAGCATTTT
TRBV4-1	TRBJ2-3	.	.	CASSPSGSTDTQYF	TGCGCCAGCAGCCCAAGCGGGAGCACAGATACGCAGTATTTT
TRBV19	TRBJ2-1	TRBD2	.	CATRTSGIYNEQFF	TGTGCCACCCGGACTAGCGGGATCTACAATGAGCAGTTCTTC
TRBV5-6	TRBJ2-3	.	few	CASRTRSGTDTQYF	TGTGCCAGCAGAACCAGAAGTGGAACAGATACGCAGTATTTT
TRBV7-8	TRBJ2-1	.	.	CASSLVGKSNNEQFF	TGTGCCAGCAGCTTAGTGGGGAAGAGTAACAATGAGCAGTTCTTC
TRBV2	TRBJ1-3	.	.	CASSEAARGNTIYF	TGTGCCAGCAGTGAAGCGGCTCGCGGAAACACCATATATTTT
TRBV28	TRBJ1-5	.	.	CASSLTPGAGDQPQHF	TGTGCCAGCAGTTTAACCCCAGGGGCAGGGGATCAGCCCCAGCATTTT
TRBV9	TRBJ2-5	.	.	CASSPTTGRETQYF	TGTGCCAGCAGCCCAACGACAGGACGAGAGACCCAGTACTTC
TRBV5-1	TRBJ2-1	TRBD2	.	CASSLMQRESNEQFF	TGCGCCAGCAGCTTGATGCAGCGGGAGAGTAATGAGCAGTTCTTC
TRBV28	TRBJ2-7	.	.	CASSRAGEQYF	TGTGCCAGCAGTAGAGCGGGCGAGCAGTACTTC
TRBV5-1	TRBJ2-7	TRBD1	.	CASTPDRGYEQYF	TGCGCCAGCACTCCGGACAGGGGATACGAGCAGTACTTC
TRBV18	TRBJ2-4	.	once	CASSPIPGVGAKNIQYF	TGTGCCAGCTCACCGATTCCAGGGGTTGGGGCCAAAAACATTCAGTACTTC
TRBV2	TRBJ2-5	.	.	CASSVIPAGETQYF	TGTGCCAGCAGTGTTATCCCAGCGGGAGAGACCCAGTACTTC
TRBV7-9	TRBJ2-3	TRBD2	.	CASSLQDLAGQYF	TGTGCCAGCAGCTTACAGGACCTAGCGGGGCAGTATTTT
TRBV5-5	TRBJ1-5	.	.	CASAAGPNPNQPQHF	TGTGCCAGCGCGGCAGGTCCTAATCCCAATCAGCCCCAGCATTTT
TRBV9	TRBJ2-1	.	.	CASSVRDSKGYNEQFF	TGTGCCAGCAGCGTAAGGGACTCCAAGGGGTACAATGAGCAGTTCTTC
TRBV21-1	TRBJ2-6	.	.	CASSKIDGGGGANVLTF	TGTGCCAGCAGCAAAATCGACGGGGGGGGAGGGGCCAACGTCCTGACTTTC
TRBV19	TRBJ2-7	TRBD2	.	CASSSRGTSGSYEQYF	TGTGCCAGTAGCTCCAGGGGGACTAGCGGTTCCTACGAGCAGTACTTC
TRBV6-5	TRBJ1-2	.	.	CASSSPANVYGYTF	TGTGCCAGCAGTTCGCCGGCCAACGTCTATGGCTACACCTTC